This T cell receptor beta chain originates from a study of immune cell composition in non-small cell lung cancer. From germline, CDR1 is SGDLS and CDR2 YYNGEE. The V and J ends lost 4 bases and 2 bases respectively, with 19 bases between them. CDR3 length equals 17 residues. Clones were sequenced by immunoSEQ multiplex PCR, and TCRdb holds only the in-frame ones, with some missing. The sample lists approximately 3,000 clones, about four fifths seen once, with approximately 9.9% in the top ten. A further study also used this sample, focusing on CD4 T cells in lung cancer.

This chain uses TRBV9 with TRBJ2-1, with D maybe TRBD2 (7 bases). The TCR comes from a human donor with non-small cell lung cancer. The sequenced sample was lung tumor tissue. The CDR3 DNA sequence: TGTGCCAGCAGCCTTTCATGGGGGGGGCCTCCCTACAATGAGCAGTTCTTC. Protein: CASSLSWGGPPYNEQFF.